Listed below are T cell receptor beta chains from one sample, sequenced in a study of cytomegalovirus exposure and HLA in healthy donors. The table came from immunoSEQ multiplex PCR; TCRdb's copy has only in-frame clones and leaves some out. This table has some 120,000 clones, 80% appearing once. Specimen: PBMCs. The receptors were gathered from a human donor in good health. Each CDR3 is given with its conserved first and last residue. D genes are given only for firm matches. The size entry is marked missing in some rows and otherwise reads once, few, many or a size class.

TRBJ1-5 TRBV7-2 NA NA TGTGCCAGCAGCTTATGGGGGCAGGCGCCCAATCAGCCCCAGCATTTT CASSLWGQAPNQPQHF
TRBJ2-5 TRBV2 NA NA TGTGCCAGCATGACCCCCTCGACAGGCCAAGAGACCCAGTACTTC CASMTPSTGQETQYF
TRBJ1-4 TRBV5-6 NA NA TGTGCCAGCAGCTCCGACACAGAGACTGAAAAACTGTTTTTT CASSSDTETEKLFF
TRBJ2-2 TRBV4-2 few NA TGTGCCAGCAGCCAAGATGACGGGGGAAACACCGGGGAGCTGTTTTTT CASSQDDGGNTGELFF
TRBJ2-1 TRBV9 NA NA TGTGCCAGCAGCGTAGGTGATGGAGGGCCCTACAATGAGCAGTTCTTC CASSVGDGGPYNEQFF
TRBJ2-5 TRBV19 NA TRBD1 TGTGCCAGTAGTATAATAGGGACAGGGCCAGAGACCCAGTACTTC CASSIIGTGPETQYF
TRBJ2-7 TRBV9 NA NA TGTGCCAGCAGCGTAGGTGCGGTTACCTACGAGCAGTACTTC CASSVGAVTYEQYF
TRBJ1-2 TRBV6-1 NA NA TGTGCCAGCGTATCCGGGGATCGCTATGGCTACACCTTC CASVSGDRYGYTF
TRBJ1-1 TRBV15 NA TRBD1 TGTGCCACCAGCAGGGCCGGACAGGGGGCGCTTGAAGCTTTCTTT CATSRAGQGALEAFF
TRBJ2-3 TRBV7-2 NA NA TGTGCCAGCAGCTTAGGGGTTAGCGCAGATACGCAGTATTTT CASSLGVSADTQYF
TRBJ1-3 TRBV9 once TRBD1 TGTGCCAGCAGCGCCCTTACAGGGGCTGGAAACACCATATATTTT CASSALTGAGNTIYF
TRBJ2-1 TRBV29-1 NA TRBD2 TGCAGCGCTGGACTAGCGGGGGGGAATGAGCAGTTCTTC CSAGLAGGNEQFF
TRBJ1-3 TRBV28 NA NA TGTGCCAGCAGTCCAGGAAACACCATATATTTT CASSPGNTIYF
TRBJ2-3 TRBV18 once NA TGTGCCAGCTCACCGGACAGCGGGGCCACAGATACGCAGTATTTT CASSPDSGATDTQYF
TRBJ2-1 TRBV7-3 NA NA TGTGCCAGCAGCTTGAACAGGAATGAGCAGTTCTTC CASSLNRNEQFF
TRBJ1-1 TRBV18 NA NA TGTGCCAGCTCCCCACAAGAGGGCTTAGTCATGAACACTGAAGCTTTCTTT CASSPQEGLVMNTEAFF
TRBJ2-2 TRBV14 once NA TGTGCCAGCAGCCAAGTGGGGAGCACCGGGGAGCTGTTTTTT CASSQVGSTGELFF
TRBJ2-7 TRBV4-1 few TRBD2 TGCGCCAGCAGCCATCAACTAGCGGGGAGCTCCTACGAGCAGTACTTC CASSHQLAGSSYEQYF
TRBJ1-6 TRBV10-3 NA NA TGTGCCATCAGTGAGGGCGGATCTAATTCACCCCTCCACTTT CAISEGGSNSPLHF
TRBJ2-1 TRBV2 NA TRBD2 TGTGCCAGCAGCAACGGGGGCGGGGGGGCAGCCGAGCAGTTCTTC CASSNGGGGAAEQFF
TRBJ1-2 TRBV5-8 NA NA TGTGCCAGCAGCTGGATTGTTGAGGATGGCTACACCTTC CASSWIVEDGYTF
TRBJ2-1 TRBV19 once TRBD2 TGTGCCAGTGAAGAAACTGGACTAGCCGGGTACAATGAGCAGTTCTTC CASEETGLAGYNEQFF
TRBJ1-5 TRBV5-6 few TRBD1 TGTGCCAGCAGCCGACAGGGGTATCAGCCCCAGCATTTT CASSRQGYQPQHF
TRBJ2-1 TRBV4-1 NA NA TGCGCCAGCAGCCGTATAGGAGGGGGGGCGGTTGATGAGCAGTTCTTC CASSRIGGGAVDEQFF
TRBJ1-1 TRBV6-1 once NA TGTGCCAGCACCCTTGGGCCGGAGAACACTGAAGCTTTCTTT CASTLGPENTEAFF
TRBJ2-3 TRBV7-9 NA NA TGTGCCAGCAGCCCAACAGCAGCCACAGATACGCAGTATTTT CASSPTAATDTQYF
TRBJ2-1 TRBV5-1 NA TRBD2 TGTGCCAGCAGCTTCAGCGGGGTTAACAATGAGCAGTTCTTC CASSFSGVNNEQFF
TRBJ2-7 TRBV9 NA TRBD2 TGTGCCAGCAGCGTCCCTCTAGCGGGGTCGGACGAGCAGTACTTC CASSVPLAGSDEQYF
TRBJ1-1 TRBV6-5 NA NA TGTGCCAGCAGTTTGAGGTTGAACACTGAAGCTTTCTTT CASSLRLNTEAFF
TRBJ2-5 TRBV21-1 NA NA TGTGCCAGCAGCGGGGGACAGGTCCAAGAGACCCAGTACTTC CASSGGQVQETQYF
TRBJ1-2 TRBV19 once TRBD1 TGTGCCAGTAGTAGGGACAGGGAATATGGCTACACCTTC CASSRDREYGYTF
TRBJ2-1 TRBV5-1 NA NA TGCGCCAGCAGCCGACTAGTATGGGATGAGCAGTTCTTC CASSRLVWDEQFF
TRBJ2-7 TRBV2 once NA TGTGCCAGCAGGACAAGCTCCTACGAGCAGTACTTC CASRTSSYEQYF
TRBJ1-6 TRBV6-5 NA NA TGTGCCAGCAGTTACTTTCAGGACTCGAACAATTCACCCCTCCACTTT CASSYFQDSNNSPLHF
TRBJ2-7 TRBV5-1 NA TRBD2 TGCGCCAGCAGCGTCCTACTAGCGGGGGGGCAGGGCGAGCAGTACTTC CASSVLLAGGQGEQYF
TRBJ2-3 TRBV9 NA TRBD2 TGTGCCAGCAGCGTAGTAGGACTAGCGGGGGCTAGCACAGATACGCAGTATTTT CASSVVGLAGASTDTQYF
TRBJ1-1 TRBV18 NA NA TGTGCCAGCTCACCACCCGAGGAATTGAACACTGAAGCTTTCTTT CASSPPEELNTEAFF
TRBJ1-5 TRBV5-4 NA NA TGTGCCAGCAGCCTAGATTACAGGGAAGGTCAGCCCCAGCATTTT CASSLDYREGQPQHF
TRBJ2-7 TRBV7-9 once NA TGTGCCAGCAGCTTCGTTAGGTGGCAGGGGCGTGGGGAGCAGTACTTC CASSFVRWQGRGEQYF
TRBJ2-1 TRBV28 NA TRBD2 TGTGCCAGCAGTTTGGTAGCGGGGGGCAAGTACAATGAGCAGTTCTTC CASSLVAGGKYNEQFF
TRBJ2-1 TRBV9 NA TRBD2 TGTGCCAGCAGCGAGGCGGGGGGGCGGAATGAGCAGTTCTTC CASSEAGGRNEQFF
TRBJ2-5 TRBV19 NA NA TGTGCCAGTAGTAGGGGGGGCCCAGAGACCCAGTACTTC CASSRGGPETQYF
TRBJ1-2 TRBV29-1 NA TRBD1 TGCAGCGTCGGGACGGGACAGCTGTATGGCTACACCTTC CSVGTGQLYGYTF
TRBJ1-4 TRBV11-2 NA TRBD1 TGTGCCAGCAGCTTAAAACAGGGGGATGAAAAACTGTTTTTT CASSLKQGDEKLFF
TRBJ2-2 TRBV6-5 once TRBD1 TGTGCCAGCACCCCGGACAGGGCTTCCGGGGAGCTGTTTTTT CASTPDRASGELFF
TRBJ2-7 TRBV4-1 NA TRBD2 TGCGCCAGCAGCCAAGGGCTAGCGGACTCCTACGAGCAGTACTTC CASSQGLADSYEQYF
TRBJ2-2 TRBV4-2 NA TRBD2 TGTGCCAGCAGCCCCGAGCAGCGGGGGGGCCGGAACACCGGGGAGCTGTTTTTT CASSPEQRGGRNTGELFF
TRBJ2-1 TRBV5-1 NA TRBD2 TGCGCCAGCAGCTTCCGTCTAATAGCGGGGGGATCCTACAATGAGCAGTTCTTC CASSFRLIAGGSYNEQFF
TRBJ1-1 TRBV19 few NA TGTGCCAGTAGTATCGTTGCGGAATACACTGAAGCTTTCTTT CASSIVAEYTEAFF
TRBJ1-2 TRBV4-1 NA TRBD1 TGCGCCAGCAGCCAAACCACAGGGGAAGACTATGGCTACACCTTC CASSQTTGEDYGYTF
TRBJ1-1 TRBV5-1 NA TRBD1 TGCGCCAGCAGTATAACAGGGGCGGGAAACACTGAAGCTTTCTTT CASSITGAGNTEAFF
TRBJ2-7 TRBV4-2 once NA TGTGCCAGCAGCCAAGTTCTCGGCTACGAGCAGTACTTC CASSQVLGYEQYF
TRBJ2-5 TRBV4-1 NA TRBD1 TGCGCCAGCAGCCATGGGACAGACCAAGAGACCCAGTACTTC CASSHGTDQETQYF
TRBJ1-1 TRBV5-1 few NA TGCGCCAGCAGCCCGGGGGTGGACCTCGAAGCTTTCTTT CASSPGVDLEAFF
TRBJ1-5 TRBV6-1 NA NA TGTGCCAGCAGTGATATGGGCGGGGGGTACGATCAGCCCCAGCATTTT CASSDMGGGYDQPQHF